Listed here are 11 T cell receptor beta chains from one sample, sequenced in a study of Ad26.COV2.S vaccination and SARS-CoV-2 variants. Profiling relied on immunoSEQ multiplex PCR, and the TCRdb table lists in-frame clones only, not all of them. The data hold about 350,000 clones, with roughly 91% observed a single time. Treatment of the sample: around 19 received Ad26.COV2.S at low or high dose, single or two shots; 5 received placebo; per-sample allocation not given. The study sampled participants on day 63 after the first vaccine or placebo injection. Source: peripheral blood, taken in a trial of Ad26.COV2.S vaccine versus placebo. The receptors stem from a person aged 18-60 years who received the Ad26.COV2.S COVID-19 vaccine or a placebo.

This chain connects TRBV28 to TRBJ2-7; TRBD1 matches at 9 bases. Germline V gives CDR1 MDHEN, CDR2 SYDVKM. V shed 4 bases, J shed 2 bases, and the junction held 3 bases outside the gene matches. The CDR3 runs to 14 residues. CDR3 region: CASSSTGGAYEQYF. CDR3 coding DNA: TGTGCCAGCAGTTCGACAGGGGGAGCCTACGAGCAGTACTTC.

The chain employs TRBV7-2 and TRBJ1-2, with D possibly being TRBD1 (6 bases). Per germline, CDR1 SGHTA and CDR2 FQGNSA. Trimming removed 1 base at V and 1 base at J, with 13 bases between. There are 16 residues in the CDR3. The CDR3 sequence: CASSLEGQRFNYGYTF. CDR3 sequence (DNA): TGTGCCAGCAGCTTAGAGGGACAAAGGTTTAACTATGGCTACACCTTC.

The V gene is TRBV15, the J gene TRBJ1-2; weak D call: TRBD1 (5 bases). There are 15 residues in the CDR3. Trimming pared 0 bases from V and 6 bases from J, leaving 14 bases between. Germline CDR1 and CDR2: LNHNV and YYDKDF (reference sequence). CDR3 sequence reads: CATSRDKGVRDGYTF. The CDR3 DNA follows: TGTGCCACCAGCAGAGATAAAGGGGTTAGGGATGGCTACACCTTC.

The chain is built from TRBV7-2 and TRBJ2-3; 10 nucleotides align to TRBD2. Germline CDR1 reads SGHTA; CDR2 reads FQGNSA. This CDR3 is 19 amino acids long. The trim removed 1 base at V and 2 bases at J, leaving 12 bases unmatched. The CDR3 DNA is TGTGCCAGCAGCTTAGTTGGAAGGTCTAGCGGGAGATCCACAGATACGCAGTATTTT. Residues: CASSLVGRSSGRSTDTQYF.

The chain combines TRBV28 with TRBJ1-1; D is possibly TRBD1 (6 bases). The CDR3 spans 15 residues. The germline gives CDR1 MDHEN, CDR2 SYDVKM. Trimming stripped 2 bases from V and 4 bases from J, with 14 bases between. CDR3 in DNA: TGTGCCAGCAGTTTAGTCGTCGCCAGGGGCACTGAAGCTTTCTTT. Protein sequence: CASSLVVARGTEAFF.

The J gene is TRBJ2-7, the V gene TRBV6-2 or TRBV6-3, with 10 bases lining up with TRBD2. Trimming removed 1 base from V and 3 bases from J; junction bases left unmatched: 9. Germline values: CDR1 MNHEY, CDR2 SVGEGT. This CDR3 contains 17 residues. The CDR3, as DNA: TGTGCCAGCAGTTACTGGCTAGGACTAGCGGAACACTACGAGCAGTACTTC. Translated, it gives CASSYWLGLAEHYEQYF.

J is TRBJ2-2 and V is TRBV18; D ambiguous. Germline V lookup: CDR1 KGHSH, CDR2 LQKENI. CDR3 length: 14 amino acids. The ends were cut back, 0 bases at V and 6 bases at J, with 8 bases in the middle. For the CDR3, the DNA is TGTGCCAGCTCACCACCTTCGGTCGCCGGGGAGCTGTTTTTT. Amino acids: CASSPPSVAGELFF.

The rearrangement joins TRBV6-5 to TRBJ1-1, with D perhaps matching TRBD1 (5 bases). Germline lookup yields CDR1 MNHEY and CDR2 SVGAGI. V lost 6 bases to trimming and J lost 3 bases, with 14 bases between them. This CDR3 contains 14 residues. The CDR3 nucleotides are TGTGCCAGCAGAATCAGGGATTTGGACACTGAAGCTTTCTTT. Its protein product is CASRIRDLDTEAFF.

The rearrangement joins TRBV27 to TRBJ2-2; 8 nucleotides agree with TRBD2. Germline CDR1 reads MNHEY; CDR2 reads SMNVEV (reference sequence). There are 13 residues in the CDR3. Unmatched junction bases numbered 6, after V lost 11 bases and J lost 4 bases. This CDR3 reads CASRRGVTGELFF. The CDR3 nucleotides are TGTGCCTCTAGGCGGGGGGTCACCGGGGAGCTGTTTTTT.

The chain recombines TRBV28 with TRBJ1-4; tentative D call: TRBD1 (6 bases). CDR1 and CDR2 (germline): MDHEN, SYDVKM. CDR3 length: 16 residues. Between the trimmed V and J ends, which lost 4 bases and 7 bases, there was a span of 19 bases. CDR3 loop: CASSSSIRGGIEKLFF. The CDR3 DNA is TGTGCCAGCAGTTCCTCGATCAGGGGCGGTATTGAAAAACTGTTTTTT.

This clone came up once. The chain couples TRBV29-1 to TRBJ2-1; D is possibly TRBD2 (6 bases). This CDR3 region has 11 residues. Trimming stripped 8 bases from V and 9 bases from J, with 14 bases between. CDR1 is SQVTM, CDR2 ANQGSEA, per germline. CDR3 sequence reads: CSRRDGSEQFF. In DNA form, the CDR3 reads TGCAGCCGGAGGGATGGCAGTGAGCAGTTCTTC.